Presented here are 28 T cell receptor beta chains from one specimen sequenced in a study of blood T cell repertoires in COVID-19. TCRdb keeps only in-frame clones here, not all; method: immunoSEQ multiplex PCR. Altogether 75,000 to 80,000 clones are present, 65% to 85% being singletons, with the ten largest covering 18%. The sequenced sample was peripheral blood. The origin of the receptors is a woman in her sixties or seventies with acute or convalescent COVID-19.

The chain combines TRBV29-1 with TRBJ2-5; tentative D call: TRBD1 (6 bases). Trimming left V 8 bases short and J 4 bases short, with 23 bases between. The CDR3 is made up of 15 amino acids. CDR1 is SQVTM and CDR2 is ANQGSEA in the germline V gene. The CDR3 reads CSTTPTRGTSETQYF. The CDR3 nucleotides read TGCAGCACGACCCCAACGAGGGGGACATCAGAGACCCAGTACTTC.

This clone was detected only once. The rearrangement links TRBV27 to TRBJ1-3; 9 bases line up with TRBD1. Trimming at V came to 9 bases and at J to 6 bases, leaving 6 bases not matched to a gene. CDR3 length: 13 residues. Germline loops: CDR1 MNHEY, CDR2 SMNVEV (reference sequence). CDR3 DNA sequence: TGTGCCAGTGGGACAGGGACATTAAACACCATATATTTT. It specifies CASGTGTLNTIYF.

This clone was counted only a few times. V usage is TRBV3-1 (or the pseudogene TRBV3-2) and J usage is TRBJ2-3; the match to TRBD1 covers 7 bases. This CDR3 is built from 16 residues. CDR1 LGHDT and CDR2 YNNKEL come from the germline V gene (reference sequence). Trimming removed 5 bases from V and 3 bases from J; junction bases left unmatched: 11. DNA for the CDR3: TGTGCCAGCAGCAACACAGGGGCCGGAAGGACAGATACGCAGTATTTT. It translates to CASSNTGAGRTDTQYF.

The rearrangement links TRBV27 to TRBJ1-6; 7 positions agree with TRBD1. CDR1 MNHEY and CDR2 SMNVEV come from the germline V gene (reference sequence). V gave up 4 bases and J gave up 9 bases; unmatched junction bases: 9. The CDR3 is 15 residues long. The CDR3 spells CASSYLGQRGSPLHF. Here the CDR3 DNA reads TGTGCCAGCAGTTACTTGGGACAGCGTGGTTCACCCCTCCACTTT.

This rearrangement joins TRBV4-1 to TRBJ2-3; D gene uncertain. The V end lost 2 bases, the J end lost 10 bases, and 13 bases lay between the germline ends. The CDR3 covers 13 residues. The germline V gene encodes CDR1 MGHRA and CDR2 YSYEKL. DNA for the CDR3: TGCGCCAGCAGCCAACTTCACGACTTACCGCAGTATTTT. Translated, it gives CASSQLHDLPQYF.

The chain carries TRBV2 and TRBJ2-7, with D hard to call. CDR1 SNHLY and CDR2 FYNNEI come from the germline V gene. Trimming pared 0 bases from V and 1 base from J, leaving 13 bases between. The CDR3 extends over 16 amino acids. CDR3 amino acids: CASSEASFSQSYEQYV. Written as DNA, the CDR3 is TGTGCCAGCAGTGAAGCGTCGTTCTCGCAGTCCTACGAGCAGTACGTC.

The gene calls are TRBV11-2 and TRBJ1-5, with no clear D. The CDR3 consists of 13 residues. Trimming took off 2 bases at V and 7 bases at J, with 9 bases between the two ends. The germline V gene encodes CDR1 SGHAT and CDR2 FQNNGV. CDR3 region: CASSLLNGQPQHF. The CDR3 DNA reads TGTGCCAGCAGCTTACTGAATGGCCAGCCCCAGCATTTT.

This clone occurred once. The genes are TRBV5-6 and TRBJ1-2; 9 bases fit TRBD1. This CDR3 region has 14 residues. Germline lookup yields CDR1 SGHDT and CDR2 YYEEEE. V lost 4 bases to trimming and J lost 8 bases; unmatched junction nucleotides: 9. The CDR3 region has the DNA TGTGCCAGCAGCGTCTGGGACAGGGAAGGAGGCTACACCTTC. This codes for CASSVWDREGGYTF.

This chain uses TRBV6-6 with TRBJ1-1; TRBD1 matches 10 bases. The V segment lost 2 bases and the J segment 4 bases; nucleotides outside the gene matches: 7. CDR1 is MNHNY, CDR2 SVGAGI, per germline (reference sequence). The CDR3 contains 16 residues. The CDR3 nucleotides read TGTGCCAGCAGTTACACCGGGACAGGGGACTCCACTGAAGCTTTCTTT. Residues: CASSYTGTGDSTEAFF.

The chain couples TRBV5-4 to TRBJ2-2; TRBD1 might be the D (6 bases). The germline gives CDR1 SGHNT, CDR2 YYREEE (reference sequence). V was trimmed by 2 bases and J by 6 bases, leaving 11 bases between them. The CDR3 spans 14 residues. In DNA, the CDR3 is TGTGCCAGCAGCTTTAACAGGGCGGCCGGGGAGCTGTTTTTT. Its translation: CASSFNRAAGELFF.

Here the CDR3 reads CASSRLGQGGGDTEAFF. CDR3 in DNA: TGTGCCAGCAGCCGTCTTGGACAGGGCGGAGGGGACACTGAAGCTTTCTTT. The V call is TRBV7-7, the J call TRBJ1-1; 8 bases map to TRBD1. This CDR3 contains 17 residues. Germline assignment: CDR1 SSHAT and CDR2 FNYEAQ (reference sequence). The ends lost 5 bases at V and 3 bases at J; junction bases unmatched: 14.

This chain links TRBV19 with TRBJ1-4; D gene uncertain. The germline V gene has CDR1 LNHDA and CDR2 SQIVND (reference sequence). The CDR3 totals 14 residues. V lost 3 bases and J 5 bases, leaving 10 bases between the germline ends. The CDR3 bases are TGTGCCAGTAGTATGCGACATGAGAATGAAAAACTGTTTTTT. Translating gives CASSMRHENEKLFF.

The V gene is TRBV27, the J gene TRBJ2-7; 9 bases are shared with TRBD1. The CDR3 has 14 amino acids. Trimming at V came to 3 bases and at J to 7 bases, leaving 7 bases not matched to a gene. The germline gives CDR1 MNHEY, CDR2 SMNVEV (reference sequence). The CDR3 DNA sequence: TGTGCCAGCAGTTTCGGGACAGGGCCCTTTGAGCAGTACTTC. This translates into CASSFGTGPFEQYF.

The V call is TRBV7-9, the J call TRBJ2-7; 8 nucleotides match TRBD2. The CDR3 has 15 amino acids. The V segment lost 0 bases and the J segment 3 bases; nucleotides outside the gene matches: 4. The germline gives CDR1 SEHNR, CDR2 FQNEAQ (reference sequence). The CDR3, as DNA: TGTGCCAGCAGCTTAGCGGGCGGGGGGTACTACGAGCAGTACTTC. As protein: CASSLAGGGYYEQYF.

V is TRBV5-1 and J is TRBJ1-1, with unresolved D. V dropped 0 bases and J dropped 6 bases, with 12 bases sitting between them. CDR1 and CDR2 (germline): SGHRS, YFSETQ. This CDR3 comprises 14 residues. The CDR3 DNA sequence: TGCGCCAGCAGCTTGGTCAGACAAACGCCTGAAGCTTTCTTT. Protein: CASSLVRQTPEAFF.

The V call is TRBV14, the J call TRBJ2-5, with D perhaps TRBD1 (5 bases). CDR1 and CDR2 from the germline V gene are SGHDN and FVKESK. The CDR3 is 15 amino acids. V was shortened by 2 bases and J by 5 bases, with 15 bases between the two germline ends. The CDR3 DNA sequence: TGTGCCAGCAGCCAACTACCCCAGGGTGTCGAGACCCAGTACTTC. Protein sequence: CASSQLPQGVETQYF.

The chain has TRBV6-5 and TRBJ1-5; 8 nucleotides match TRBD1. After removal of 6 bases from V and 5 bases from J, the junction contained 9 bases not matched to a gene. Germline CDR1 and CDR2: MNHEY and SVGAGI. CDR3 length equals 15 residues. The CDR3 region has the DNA TGTGCCAGCAGCCGGGGGCAGGGGGCTTATCAGCCCCAGCATTTT. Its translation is CASSRGQGAYQPQHF.

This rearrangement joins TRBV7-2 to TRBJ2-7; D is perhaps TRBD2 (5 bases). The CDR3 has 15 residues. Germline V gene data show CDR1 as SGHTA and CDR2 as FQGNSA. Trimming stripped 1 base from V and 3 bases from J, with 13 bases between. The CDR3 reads CASSLGATRVYEQYF. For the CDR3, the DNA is TGTGCCAGCAGCTTAGGGGCAACGAGGGTCTACGAGCAGTACTTC. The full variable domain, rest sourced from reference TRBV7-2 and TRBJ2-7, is GAGVSQSPSNKVTEKGKDVELRCDPISGHTALYWYRQSLGQGLEFLIYFQGNSAPDKSGLPSDRFSAERTGGSVSTLTIQRTQQEDSAVYLCASSLGATRVYEQYFGPGTRLTVT.

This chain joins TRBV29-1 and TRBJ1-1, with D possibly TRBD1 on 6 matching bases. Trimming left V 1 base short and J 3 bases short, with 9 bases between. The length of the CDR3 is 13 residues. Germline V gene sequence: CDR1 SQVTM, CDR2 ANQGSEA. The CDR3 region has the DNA TGCAGCGTTGAAGTTCACAGGGACACTGAAGCTTTCTTT. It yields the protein CSVEVHRDTEAFF.

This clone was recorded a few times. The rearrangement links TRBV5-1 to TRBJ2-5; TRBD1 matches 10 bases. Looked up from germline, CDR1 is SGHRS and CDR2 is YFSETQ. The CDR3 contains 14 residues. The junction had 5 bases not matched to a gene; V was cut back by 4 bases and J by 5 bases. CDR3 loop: CASSRDRGGETQYF. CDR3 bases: TGCGCCAGCAGCCGGGACAGGGGAGGGGAGACCCAGTACTTC. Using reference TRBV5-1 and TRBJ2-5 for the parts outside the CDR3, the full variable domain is KAGVTQTPRYLIKTRGQQVTLSCSPISGHRSVSWYQQTPGQGLQFLFEYFSETQRNKGNFPGRFSGRQFSNSRSEMNVSTLELGDSALYLCASSRDRGGETQYFGPGTRLLVL.

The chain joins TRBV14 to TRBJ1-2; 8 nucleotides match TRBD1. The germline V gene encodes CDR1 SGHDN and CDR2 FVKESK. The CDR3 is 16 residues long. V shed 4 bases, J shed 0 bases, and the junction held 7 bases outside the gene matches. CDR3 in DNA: TGTGCCAGCAGCCTCTGGACAGGGAACTCTAACTATGGCTACACCTTC. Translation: CASSLWTGNSNYGYTF.

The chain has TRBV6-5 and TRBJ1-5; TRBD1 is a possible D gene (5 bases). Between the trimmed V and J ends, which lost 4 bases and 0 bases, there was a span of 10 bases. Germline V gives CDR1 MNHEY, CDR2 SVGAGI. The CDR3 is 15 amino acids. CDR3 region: CASSFRAYSNQPQHF. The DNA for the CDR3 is TGTGCCAGCAGTTTCAGGGCTTATAGCAATCAGCCCCAGCATTTT.

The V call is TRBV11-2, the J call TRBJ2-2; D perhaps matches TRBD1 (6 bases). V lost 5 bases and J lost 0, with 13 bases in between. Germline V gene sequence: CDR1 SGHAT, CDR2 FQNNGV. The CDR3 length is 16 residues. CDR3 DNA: TGTGCCAGCAGCCCCAGACAGGACCCGAACACCGGGGAGCTGTTTTTT. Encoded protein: CASSPRQDPNTGELFF.

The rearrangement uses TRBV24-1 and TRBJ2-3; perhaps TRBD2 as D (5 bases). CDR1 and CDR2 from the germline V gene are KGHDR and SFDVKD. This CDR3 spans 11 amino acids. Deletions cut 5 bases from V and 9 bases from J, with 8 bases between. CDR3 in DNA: TGTGCCACCAGTGTCAGCGGAACGCAGTATTTT. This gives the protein CATSVSGTQYF.

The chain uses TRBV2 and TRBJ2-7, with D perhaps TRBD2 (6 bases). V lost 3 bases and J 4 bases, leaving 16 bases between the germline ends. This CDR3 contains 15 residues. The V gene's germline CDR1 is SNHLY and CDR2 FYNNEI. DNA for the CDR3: TGTGCCAGCAGTGAGGGGGGAGAGGGCCTTTACGAGCAGTACGTC. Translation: CASSEGGEGLYEQYV.

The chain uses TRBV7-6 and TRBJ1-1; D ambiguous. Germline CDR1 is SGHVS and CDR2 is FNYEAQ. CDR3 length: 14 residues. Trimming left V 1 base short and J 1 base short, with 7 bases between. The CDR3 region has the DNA TGTGCCAGCAGCTTAGGCGGCCCGAACACTGAAGCTTTCTTT. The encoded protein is CASSLGGPNTEAFF.

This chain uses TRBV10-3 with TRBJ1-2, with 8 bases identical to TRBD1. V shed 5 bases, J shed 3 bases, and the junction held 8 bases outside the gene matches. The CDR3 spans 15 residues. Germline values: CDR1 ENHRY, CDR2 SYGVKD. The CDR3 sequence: CAISPKRGQDYGYTF. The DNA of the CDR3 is TGTGCCATCAGTCCAAAGCGGGGACAGGACTATGGCTACACCTTC.

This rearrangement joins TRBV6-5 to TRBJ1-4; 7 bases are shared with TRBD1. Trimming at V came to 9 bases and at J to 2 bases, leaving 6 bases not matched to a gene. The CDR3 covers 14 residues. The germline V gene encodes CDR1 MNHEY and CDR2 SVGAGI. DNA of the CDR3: TGTGCCAGTCAGACAGGGTCGACTAATGAAAAACTGTTTTTT. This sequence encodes CASQTGSTNEKLFF.